The entry below describes one T cell receptor beta chain. No antigen is known for it. These data are taken from a study of T-cell memory formation after mild COVID-19. Study as a whole: Largely, TCR clusters stayed within a single donor. Study-wide results and limits: Some responding clones appeared in pre-infection memory, suggesting cross-reactive memory joined. Chiefly within CM and EM were the contracting CD4+ clones; CD8+ ones were within EMRA.

Germline V CDR1 and CDR2: LGHDT, YNNKEL (reference sequence). The CDR3 has 16 amino acids. Between the trimmed V and J ends, which lost 1 base and 7 bases, there was a span of 19 bases. Barcoded TCR alpha and TCR beta cDNA libraries with UMIs came from 5'RACE using constant-segment primers. Using its own MiXCR run on the 5' RACE reads, TCRdb lists one record per CDR3 protein. There are about 400,000 distinct CDR3 sequences in the sample; 20% to 25% occur only once, and 7.5% to 10% lies in the top ten. This sequence joins TRBV3-1 and TRBJ1-2; perhaps TRBD1 as D (6 bases). Sequenced material: PBMCs or a T cell subset sorted from them (not recorded which). The sequence came from an adult woman who had mild COVID-19 (a few samples of this study predate the infection). Cell type and time point are not known. The CDR3 sequence: CASSQVGVTGSAGYTF. Here the CDR3 DNA reads TGTGCCAGCAGCCAAGTTGGGGTTACAGGGTCTGCTGGCTACACCTTC.